This is a list of T cell receptor beta chains from one sample in a study of blood T cell repertoires in COVID-19. Only in-frame clones appear in the TCRdb table, and some are missing; sequencing was by immunoSEQ multiplex PCR. The table lists some 44,000 clones, 85% to 95% of them singletons, with roughly 9.4% in the top ten. The sample taken for sequencing was peripheral blood. The source of these receptors is a man aged 50-60 years with active COVID-19. The CDR3 runs from the conserved cysteine through the conserved F or W. D genes are given only for firm matches. Some rows have no size entry. The others give once, few or many, or a class for an expanded clone.

d_call	clone_size	j_call	v_call	cdr3_aa	cdr3_nt
-	few	TRBJ2-7	TRBV25-1	CASSEGNEQYF	TGTGCCAGCAGTGAGGGCAACGAGCAGTACTTC
TRBD2	-	TRBJ2-1	TRBV19	CASSAKRPGLAFYEQFF	TGTGCCAGTAGTGCCAAACGTCCAGGACTAGCTTTTTATGAGCAGTTCTTC
-	once	TRBJ1-1	TRBV7-9	CASSLGQHTEAFF	TGTGCCAGCAGCTTAGGGCAACACACTGAAGCTTTCTTT
-	-	TRBJ2-2	TRBV5-1	CASSLGQNTGELFF	TGCGCCAGCAGCTTGGGACAGAACACCGGGGAGCTGTTTTTT
TRBD2	-	TRBJ2-1	TRBV28	CASSLPRETLYNEQFF	TGTGCCAGCAGCCTACCGCGGGAGACACTCTACAATGAGCAGTTCTTC
TRBD1	-	TRBJ2-7	TRBV7-2	CASSLTGQAPSYEQYF	TGTGCCAGCAGCCTAACGGGACAGGCCCCGTCTTACGAGCAGTACTTC
-	-	TRBJ1-1	TRBV19	CASSRQSKNTEAFF	TGTGCCAGTAGTAGACAGAGCAAGAACACTGAAGCTTTCTTT
TRBD2	-	TRBJ2-3	TRBV2	CASSEELASTDTQYF	TGTGCCAGCAGTGAGGAACTAGCGAGCACAGATACGCAGTATTTT
TRBD1	-	TRBJ2-3	TRBV2	CASSEGGQGRDTQYF	TGTGCCAGCAGTGAGGGGGGACAGGGCAGGGATACGCAGTATTTT
-	-	TRBJ2-5	TRBV5-1	CASSLEGKGGETQYF	TGCGCCAGCAGCCTGGAGGGGAAGGGCGGAGAGACCCAGTACTTC
TRBD2	once	TRBJ2-7	TRBV24-1	CATSDTRTSGSLYEQYF	TGTGCCACCAGTGATACCAGGACTAGCGGGAGTCTGTACGAGCAGTACTTC
TRBD1	-	TRBJ2-5	TRBV29-1	CSVDRGRETQYF	TGCAGCGTAGACAGGGGGCGGGAGACCCAGTACTTC
-	-	TRBJ2-2	TRBV11-3	CASSLANTGELFF	TGTGCCAGCAGCTTAGCTAACACCGGGGAGCTGTTTTTT
TRBD2	-	TRBJ2-2	TRBV11-2	CASGAGGRSNTGELFF	TGTGCCAGCGGGGCGGGCGGGAGGTCGAACACCGGGGAGCTGTTTTTT
-	few	TRBJ1-1	TRBV30	CAWRTGGATEAFF	TGTGCCTGGAGAACCGGGGGGGCCACTGAAGCTTTCTTT
-	-	TRBJ2-1	TRBV6-1	CASSEAPGAYNEQFF	TGTGCCAGCAGTGAAGCCCCGGGAGCTTACAATGAGCAGTTCTTC
TRBD1	-	TRBJ1-3	TRBV3-1/TRBV3-2	CASSQPRDRAGNTIYF	TGTGCCAGCAGCCAACCCCGGGACAGGGCGGGAAACACCATATATTTT
TRBD2	-	TRBJ2-1	TRBV5-1	CASSSGLERANEQFF	TGCGCCAGCAGCTCCGGACTAGAGAGGGCTAATGAGCAGTTCTTC
TRBD1	-	TRBJ2-7	TRBV5-5	CASSFGSTGAAVQYF	TGTGCCAGCAGCTTCGGATCTACAGGGGCGGCGGTGCAGTACTTC
TRBD1	-	TRBJ1-2	TRBV5-1	CASSTGQGRGYGYTF	TGCGCCAGCAGCACGGGACAGGGTCGGGGCTATGGCTACACCTTC
TRBD1	-	TRBJ2-6	TRBV5-5	CASSVAGTGGSGANVLTF	TGTGCCAGCAGCGTAGCCGGGACAGGGGGCTCTGGGGCCAACGTCCTGACTTTC
-	-	TRBJ1-3	TRBV5-6	CASSLAVGGLVGNTIYF	TGTGCCAGCAGCTTGGCTGTGGGGGGGCTAGTCGGAAACACCATATATTTT
-	-	TRBJ2-5	TRBV15	CATSSYREGETQYF	TGTGCCACCAGCAGTTACAGGGAAGGGGAGACCCAGTACTTC
TRBD2	-	TRBJ2-1	TRBV6-5	CASSLGTSGSNEQFF	TGTGCCAGCAGCCTCGGGACTAGCGGGAGCAATGAGCAGTTCTTC
TRBD1	-	TRBJ1-3	TRBV6-5	CASSQGGIPDGIYF	TGTGCCAGCAGCCAGGGGGGTATACCCGACGGCATATATTTT
-	-	TRBJ1-6	TRBV9	CASSVEQVGNSPLHF	TGTGCCAGCAGCGTAGAACAGGTGGGAAATTCACCCCTCCACTTT
-	once	TRBJ2-1	TRBV20-1	CSVYEGFTTVF	TGCAGTGTCTATGAGGGCTTTACCACAGTCTTC
-	-	TRBJ2-7	TRBV3-1/TRBV3-2	CASSQGRDSYEQYF	TGTGCCAGCAGCCAAGGCCGGGATTCCTACGAGCAGTACTTC
TRBD1	-	TRBJ2-5	TRBV7-7	CASSLFGRGQGKETQYF	TGTGCCAGCAGCTTATTCGGCAGGGGGCAAGGAAAAGAGACCCAGTACTTC
TRBD1	-	TRBJ1-1	TRBV5-1	CASSQETGATEAFF	TGCGCCAGCAGCCAAGAGACAGGGGCCACTGAAGCTTTCTTT
TRBD1	once	TRBJ1-5	TRBV28	CASSKDRGRGNQPQHF	TGTGCCAGCAGTAAAGACAGGGGACGGGGCAATCAGCCCCAGCATTTT
TRBD2	-	TRBJ2-1	TRBV7-3	CASSPSGNEQFF	TGTGCCAGCAGCCCTAGCGGCAATGAGCAGTTCTTC
-	-	TRBJ1-1	TRBV2	CASVFVNTEAFF	TGTGCCAGCGTTTTCGTGAACACTGAAGCTTTCTTT
-	-	TRBJ1-1	TRBV7-9	CASAPVGTLDTEAFF	TGTGCCAGCGCCCCGGTTGGGACTCTGGACACTGAAGCTTTCTTT
TRBD1	-	TRBJ2-4	TRBV3-1/TRBV3-2	CASSQDADRGNIQYF	TGTGCCAGCAGCCAAGATGCGGACAGGGGAAACATTCAGTACTTC
-	-	TRBJ1-5	TRBV7-6	CASSLVPSGQPQHF	TGTGCCAGCAGCTTAGTCCCTTCGGGACAGCCCCAGCATTTT
TRBD2	-	TRBJ2-7	TRBV5-6	CASSFFREGPSEQYF	TGTGCCAGCAGCTTTTTCAGGGAGGGCCCCAGCGAGCAGTACTTC
-	-	TRBJ1-2	TRBV5-6	CASSFGIGGMNTF	TGTGCCAGCAGCTTTGGGATCGGCGGGATGAACACCTTC
-	-	TRBJ2-2	TRBV2	CASSAGLNTGELFF	TGTGCCAGCAGTGCGGGACTGAACACCGGGGAGCTGTTTTTT
TRBD2	-	TRBJ2-1	TRBV29-1	CSVEDGASGLLFYNEQFF	TGCAGCGTTGAAGATGGGGCTAGCGGCCTTCTATTCTACAATGAGCAGTTCTTC
TRBD2	-	TRBJ2-1	TRBV5-4	CASSLGLRTSGYNEQFF	TGTGCCAGCAGCTTGGGGCTCCGGACTAGCGGATACAATGAGCAGTTCTTC
TRBD1	-	TRBJ2-1	TRBV19	CASRRDREFPEQFF	TGTGCCAGTAGACGGGACAGGGAATTTCCTGAGCAGTTCTTC
-	-	TRBJ2-1	TRBV5-1	CASSLVVGDLRQFF	TGCGCCAGCAGCTTGGTAGTCGGGGACTTGAGGCAGTTCTTC
TRBD1	-	TRBJ2-1	TRBV5-1	CASNLDRDSYNEQFF	TGCGCCAGCAACCTGGACAGGGATTCCTACAATGAGCAGTTCTTC
-	-	TRBJ1-4	TRBV5-1	CASSLFGVGEKLFF	TGCGCCAGCAGCTTGTTCGGGGTTGGGGAAAAACTGTTTTTT
TRBD2	-	TRBJ2-1	TRBV5-1	CASSPTSGSSNEQFF	TGCGCCAGCAGCCCGACTAGCGGGAGTAGTAATGAGCAGTTCTTC
TRBD1	-	TRBJ1-3	TRBV11-2	CASSDRGGAGNTIYF	TGTGCCAGCAGCGACCGAGGGGGCGCGGGAAACACCATATATTTT
TRBD2	-	TRBJ2-5	TRBV28	CATYGTSEETQYF	TGTGCTACTTACGGGACTAGCGAAGAGACCCAGTACTTC